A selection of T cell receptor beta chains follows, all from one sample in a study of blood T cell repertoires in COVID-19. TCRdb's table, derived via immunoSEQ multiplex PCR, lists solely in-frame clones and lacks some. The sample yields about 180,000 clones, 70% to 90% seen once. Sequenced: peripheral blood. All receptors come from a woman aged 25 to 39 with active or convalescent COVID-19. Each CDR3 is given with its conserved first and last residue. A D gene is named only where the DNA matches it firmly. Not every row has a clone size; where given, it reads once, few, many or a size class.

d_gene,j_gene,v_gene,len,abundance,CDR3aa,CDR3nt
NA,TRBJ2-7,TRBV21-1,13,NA,CASERVNSYEQYF,TGTGCCAGTGAGCGGGTGAATTCCTACGAGCAGTATTTC
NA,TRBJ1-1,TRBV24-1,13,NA,CATSHTGQSVAFF,TGTGCCACCAGTCATACCGGACAGTCGGTAGCTTTCTTT
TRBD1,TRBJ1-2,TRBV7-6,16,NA,CASSLDDRGNLYGYTF,TGTGCCAGCAGCTTAGACGACAGGGGGAACCTCTATGGCTACACCTTC
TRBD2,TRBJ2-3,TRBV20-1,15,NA,CSASLAGEERDTQYF,TGCAGTGCTAGTTTGGCGGGAGAGGAACGAGATACGCAGTATTTT
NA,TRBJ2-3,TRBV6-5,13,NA,CASKETITDTQYF,TGTGCCAGCAAGGAAACTATCACAGATACGCAGTATTTT
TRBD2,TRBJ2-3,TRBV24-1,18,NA,CATRGGTSGNGGTDTQYF,TGTGCCACCAGGGGCGGGACTAGCGGGAATGGGGGCACAGATACGCAGTATTTT
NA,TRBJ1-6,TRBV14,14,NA,CASSQATVNSPLHF,TGTGCCAGCAGCCAAGCGACAGTTAATTCACCCCTCCACTTT
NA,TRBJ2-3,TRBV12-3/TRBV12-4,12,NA,CASSGLRDTQYF,TGTGCCAGTAGTGGCTTACGCGATACGCAGTATTTT
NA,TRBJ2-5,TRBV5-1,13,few,CASSFSEEETQYF,TGCGCCAGCAGCTTTTCCGAGGAAGAGACCCAGTACTTC
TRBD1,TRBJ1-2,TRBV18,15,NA,CASSPRGQGAYGYTF,TGTGCCAGCTCACCACGAGGTCAGGGGGCGTATGGCTACACCTTC
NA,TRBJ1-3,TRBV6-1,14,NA,CASSTPDSGNTIYF,TGTGCCAGCAGTACCCCAGACTCTGGAAACACCATATATTTT
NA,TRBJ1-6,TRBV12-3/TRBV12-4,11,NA,CASRGDSPLHF,TGTGCCAGCAGAGGGGATTCACCCCTCCACTTT
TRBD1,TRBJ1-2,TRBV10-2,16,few,CASSESKTGVVYGYTF,TGCGCCAGCAGTGAGTCGAAAACAGGGGTCGTCTATGGCTACACCTTC
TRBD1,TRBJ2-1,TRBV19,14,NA,CASKVGQGYNEQFF,TGTGCCAGTAAAGTTGGACAGGGTTACAATGAGCAGTTCTTC
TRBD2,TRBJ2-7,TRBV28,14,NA,CASTTSLSSYEQYF,TGTGCCAGCACGACTAGCCTGAGCTCCTACGAGCAGTACTTC
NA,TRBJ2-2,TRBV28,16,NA,CASSLPSGFGTGELFF,TGTGCCAGCAGTTTGCCCAGCGGGTTCGGCACCGGGGAGCTGTTTTTT
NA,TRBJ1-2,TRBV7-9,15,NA,CASSLISAGNYGYTF,TGTGCCAGCAGCTTAATCTCGGCAGGAAACTATGGCTACACCTTC
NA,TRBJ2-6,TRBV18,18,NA,CASSQIGQSRSGANVLTF,TGTGCCAGCTCACAAATCGGACAGTCCCGTTCTGGGGCCAACGTCCTGACTTTC
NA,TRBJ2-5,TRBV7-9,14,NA,CASSDRGQSETQYF,TGTGCCAGCAGCGACCGCGGACAGAGCGAGACCCAGTACTTC
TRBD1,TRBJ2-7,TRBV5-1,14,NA,CASSRTGESYEQYF,TGCGCCAGCAGCAGGACAGGGGAATCCTACGAGCAGTACTTC
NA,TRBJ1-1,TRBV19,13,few,CASSTPLTGEAFF,TGTGCCAGTAGTACCCCCCTGACAGGAGAAGCTTTCTTT
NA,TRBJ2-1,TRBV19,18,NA,CASSIGQGNWVWYNEQFF,TGTGCCAGTAGTATAGGCCAGGGAAATTGGGTCTGGTACAATGAGCAGTTCTTC
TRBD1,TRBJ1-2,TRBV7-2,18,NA,CASSPRTVPRGLDYGYTF,TGTGCCAGCAGCCCACGGACAGTCCCGAGGGGGCTTGACTATGGCTACACCTTC
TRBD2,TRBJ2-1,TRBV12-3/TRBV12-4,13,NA,CASGSGVYNEQFF,TGTGCCAGCGGTAGCGGGGTCTACAATGAGCAGTTCTTC
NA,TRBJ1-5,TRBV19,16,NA,CASSRRVQTGNQPQHF,TGTGCCAGTAGTAGAAGGGTACAAACGGGAAATCAGCCCCAGCATTTT
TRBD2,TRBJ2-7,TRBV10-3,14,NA,CAITGTSGGYEQYF,TGTGCCATCACCGGGACTAGCGGGGGCTACGAGCAGTACTTC
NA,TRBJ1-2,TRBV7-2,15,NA,CASSLKTGQFYGYTF,TGTGCCAGCAGCTTAAAGACAGGACAATTCTATGGCTACACCTTC
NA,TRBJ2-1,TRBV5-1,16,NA,CASSPQALSSYNEQFF,TGCGCCAGCAGCCCGCAGGCTTTAAGCTCCTACAATGAGCAGTTCTTC
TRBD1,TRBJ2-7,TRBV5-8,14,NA,CASSRGQGLYEQYF,TGTGCCAGCAGCAGGGGACAGGGGTTATACGAGCAGTACTTC